The 26 T cell receptor beta chains below come from one sample, sequenced in a study of blood T cells in healthy people across ages. A second PCR of 7 to 11 cycles used a sample-barcoded 5' primer and a J-beta primer mix. TCRdb analysed the 5' RACE reads with MiXCR anew, one entry per CDR3 protein. The top ten clones hold 7.7% of a sample with some 1.7 million distinct CDR3 sequences, under 30% of them seen once. The sequencing input was blood. The receptors were gathered from a woman in her 30s in good health.

This CDR3 reads CASSGSVGQETQYF. The CDR3 DNA is TGTGCCAGCAGTGGGTCGGTGGGGCAAGAGACCCAGTACTTC. J is TRBJ2-5 and V is TRBV2, with D unclear. V gave up 4 bases and J gave up 2 bases, with 11 bases separating them. The CDR3 is made up of 14 amino acids. Germline V gene lookup returns CDR1 SNHLY and CDR2 FYNNEI. Supplemented by reference TRBV2 and TRBJ2-5, the full variable domain reads EPEVTQTPSHQVTQMGQEVILRCVPISNHLYFYWYRQILGQKVEFLVSFYNNEISEKSEIFDDQFSVERPDGSNFTLKIRSTKLEDSAMYFCASSGSVGQETQYFGPGTRLLVL.

This clonotype was observed many times. V usage is TRBV5-6 and J usage is TRBJ1-2, with TRBD1 identical over 11 bases. There are 16 residues in the CDR3. V gave up 4 bases and J gave up 2 bases; unmatched junction bases: 7. Germline V CDR1 and CDR2: SGHDT, YYEEEE. The CDR3 spells CASSTGQGAQNYGYTF. For the CDR3, the DNA is TGTGCCAGCAGCACAGGACAGGGGGCGCAGAACTATGGCTACACCTTC.

V is TRBV12-3 or TRBV12-4 and J is TRBJ2-1; D gene ambiguous. This CDR3 contains 13 residues. The ends were cut back, 5 bases at V and 6 bases at J, with 11 bases in the middle. CDR3 amino acids: CASSVIGINEQFF. CDR3 bases: TGTGCCAGCAGTGTAATCGGCATCAATGAGCAGTTCTTC.

This clonotype was seen a few times. One end of the junction does not line up with germline, which may come from a read error. The chain carries TRBV7-2 and TRBJ2-5; D is possibly TRBD1 or TRBD2 (6 bases each). The CDR3 length is 17 residues. From germline, CDR1 is SGHTA and CDR2 FQGNSA. CDR3 sequence: CASGLEGDTGAKDTQYF. For the CDR3, the DNA is TGTGCCAGCGGCTTAGAGGGGGATACGGGGGCCAAAGATACCCAGTACTTC. Full variable domain (remainder filled in from reference TRBV7-2 and TRBJ2-5): GAGVSQSPSNKVTEKGKDVELRCDPISGHTALYWYRQSLGQGLEFLIYFQGNSAPDKSGLPSDRFSAERTGGSVSTLTIQRTQQEDSAVYLCASGLEGDTGAKDTQYFGPGTRLLVL.

A few counts support this clonotype. The chain employs TRBV6-2 or TRBV6-3 and TRBJ2-3; TRBD2 might be the D (6 bases). CDR3 size: 14 residues. The germline V and J ends were trimmed by 4 bases and 5 bases, with 13 bases remaining between them. Germline V lookup: CDR1 MNHEY, CDR2 SVGEGT. In DNA, the CDR3 is TGTGCCAGCAGTTTACGGGGGTACGGAGATACGCAGTATTTT. This sequence encodes CASSLRGYGDTQYF.

This chain uses TRBV28 with TRBJ1-6; D gene unclear. The V end was cut by 8 bases, the J end by 9 bases, with 17 bases between. This CDR3 contains 14 residues. The germline gives CDR1 MDHEN, CDR2 SYDVKM. CDR3 bases: TGTGCCAGCTCCCCTAGGTCCGACGGTTCACCCCTCCACTTT. Translation gives CASSPRSDGSPLHF.

This clonotype was seen only a few times. CDR3 region: CASSDRQGSSLWNEKLFF. The CDR3 DNA reads TGTGCCAGCAGCGACCGACAGGGATCGTCACTCTGGAATGAAAAACTGTTTTTT. The chain couples TRBV7-9 to TRBJ1-4; 7 bases fit TRBD1. Germline V lookup: CDR1 SEHNR, CDR2 FQNEAQ (reference sequence). This CDR3 has 18 residues. The J segment lost 5 bases and the V segment lost 5 bases, leaving 17 bases of the junction unmatched. Filled out from reference TRBV7-9 and TRBJ1-4, the complete variable domain reads DTGVSQNPRHKITKRGQNVTFRCDPISEHNRLYWYRQTLGQGPEFLTYFQNEAQLEKSRLLSDRFSAERPKGSFSTLEIQRTEQGDSAMYLCASSDRQGSSLWNEKLFFGSGTQLSVL.

The genes are TRBV21-1 and TRBJ2-1; the table assigns TRBD1, which was not confirmed against the DNA. TRBV21-1 is designated a pseudogene. The CDR3 is made up of 15 amino acids. The CDR3 here is CASGGSGGLYNEQFF. The CDR3, as DNA: TGTGCCAGCGGGGGCAGCGGGGGCCTTTACAATGAGCAGTTCTTC.

This clonotype was detected only a few times. The chain carries TRBV28 and TRBJ2-7; D is possibly TRBD1 (6 bases). CDR3 size: 15 residues. Germline V gives CDR1 MDHEN, CDR2 SYDVKM. The germline V and J ends were trimmed by 6 bases and 6 bases, with 21 bases remaining between them. As DNA, the CDR3 is TGTGCCAGCAGCCCTAGGGCCCATCAGGGGAGCGAGCAGTACTTC. Its translation: CASSPRAHQGSEQYF.

This clonotype was picked up a small number of times. This chain links TRBV5-6 with TRBJ2-5; perhaps TRBD2 as D (6 bases). CDR1 and CDR2 (germline): SGHDT, YYEEEE. V lost 4 bases and J 3 bases, leaving 22 bases between the germline ends. The CDR3 length is 17 residues. The CDR3 sequence is CASSQRWGGTEKETQYF. CDR3 in DNA: TGTGCCAGCAGCCAGAGGTGGGGCGGGACGGAAAAAGAGACCCAGTACTTC.

This clonotype was detected once. The gene calls are TRBV2 and TRBJ2-1; 8 positions match TRBD2. The CDR3 has 14 residues. V gave up 6 bases and J gave up 4 bases; unmatched junction bases: 5. The germline gives CDR1 SNHLY, CDR2 FYNNEI. The CDR3 sequence is CASRPAGVYNEQFF. The CDR3 coding sequence is TGTGCCAGCAGGCCAGCGGGGGTTTACAATGAGCAGTTCTTC.

This clonotype was observed a handful of times. This chain links TRBV20-1 with TRBJ2-7; D is possibly TRBD1 (6 bases). CDR1 is DFQATT and CDR2 is SNEGSKA in the germline V gene (reference sequence). The CDR3 contains 16 residues. Trimming pared 1 base from V and 4 bases from J, leaving 20 bases between. This CDR3 reads CSARGSNGDNLYEQYF. The CDR3 DNA follows: TGCAGTGCTAGAGGCTCAAATGGGGACAATCTATACGAGCAGTACTTC.

In its sample, this clonotype was seen a few times. The chain combines TRBV7-9 with TRBJ2-3, with no clear D. V lost 5 bases and J 6 bases, leaving 15 bases between the germline ends. Germline V CDR1 and CDR2: SEHNR, FQNEAQ (reference sequence). The CDR3 has 14 amino acids. The chain's CDR3 is CASSPSHVRDTQYF. In DNA form, the CDR3 reads TGTGCCAGCAGCCCCTCCCACGTGCGGGATACGCAGTATTTT.

Only a few counts were recorded for this clonotype. The CDR3 sequence: CASRTQTGNYGYTF. CDR3 sequence (DNA): TGTGCCAGCAGGACCCAGACAGGCAACTATGGCTACACCTTC. This chain connects TRBV2 to TRBJ1-2; tentative D call: TRBD1 (6 bases). Germline V gives CDR1 SNHLY, CDR2 FYNNEI. Deletions cut 6 bases from V and 2 bases from J, with 13 bases between. The CDR3 length is 14 residues.

On this clonotype: Being one base from a much bigger clone, this may be a read error. The CDR3 DNA reads as TGCGGCGTTGGACAGGGAACAGATACGCAGTATTTT. Residues: CGVGQGTDTQYF. The J gene is TRBJ2-3, the V gene TRBV29-1; TRBD1 matches 8 bases. Germline CDR1 is SQVTM and CDR2 is ANQGSEA. This CDR3 has 12 residues.

The rearrangement joins TRBV28 to TRBJ2-3; D is perhaps TRBD2 (6 bases). Per germline, CDR1 MDHEN and CDR2 SYDVKM. The V end lost 2 bases, the J end lost 4 bases, and 19 bases lay between the germline ends. CDR3 length: 17 amino acids. The CDR3 loop reads CASSLIPGSSTADTQYF. Here the CDR3 DNA reads TGTGCCAGCAGTTTAATTCCCGGGAGTTCGACCGCAGATACGCAGTATTTT.

V is TRBV5-1 and J is TRBJ2-2; D is unclear. The CDR3 has 14 amino acids. V was clipped by 8 bases and J by 7 bases, with 18 bases between them. The germline gives CDR1 SGHRS, CDR2 YFSETQ. The CDR3 is CASRSQAYIGELFF. For the CDR3, the DNA is TGCGCCAGTCGATCTCAAGCGTACATCGGGGAGCTGTTTTTT.

This clonotype has a handful of counts. The chain joins TRBV20-1 to TRBJ1-2; 7 nucleotides align to TRBD1. The CDR3 is 12 amino acids. V lost 1 base and J lost 5; bases outside the gene matches: 1. Germline lookup yields CDR1 DFQATT and CDR2 SNEGSKA (reference sequence). The CDR3 loop is CSARGGQYGYTF. The CDR3 nucleotides are TGCAGTGCTAGAGGGGGACAGTATGGCTACACCTTC.

This clonotype turned up a few times. For the CDR3, the DNA is TGTGCCAGCATCCCTAGAGCAGGGCTAATTGGGTCTGGGGCCAACGTCCTGACTTTC. It is translated as CASIPRAGLIGSGANVLTF. The chain carries TRBV27 and TRBJ2-6; TRBD1 is a possible D gene (5 bases). Trimming pared 7 bases from V and 1 base from J, leaving 23 bases between. Germline V gene sequence: CDR1 MNHEY, CDR2 SMNVEV (reference sequence). CDR3 size: 19 residues.

This clonotype was detected a few times. The chain combines TRBV29-1 with TRBJ1-6; unclear D gene. The CDR3 length is 13 residues. Germline V gene sequence: CDR1 SQVTM, CDR2 ANQGSEA. Between the trimmed V and J ends, which lost 4 bases and 10 bases, there was a span of 14 bases. CDR3 region: CSVGEVNGSPLHF. CDR3 nucleotides: TGCAGCGTTGGAGAAGTCAACGGGTCACCCCTCCACTTT.

At least ten counts were recorded for this clonotype. The rearrangement links TRBV10-3 to TRBJ2-1; no clear D. The length of the CDR3 is 12 residues. CDR1 ENHRY and CDR2 SYGVKD come from the germline V gene. The V end was cut by 0 bases, the J end by 7 bases, with 4 bases between. The CDR3 loop reads CAISESGNEQFF. The CDR3 bases are TGTGCCATCAGTGAGTCTGGGAATGAGCAGTTCTTC.

This clonotype has only a few counts. The chain couples TRBV12-3 or TRBV12-4 to TRBJ2-1, with TRBD2 identical over 8 bases. The CDR3 covers 15 residues. The V segment lost 8 bases and the J segment 7 bases; nucleotides outside the gene matches: 13. The CDR3 nucleotides are TGTGCCAGCGGGCAGGCGGGGGGCCCTTGGAATGAGCAGTTCTTC. This translates into CASGQAGGPWNEQFF.

As concerns this clonotype: A read error may account for a junction end that differs from germline. V usage is TRBV4-3 and J usage is TRBJ1-2; 8 nucleotides line up with TRBD1. The CDR3 totals 17 residues. Germline CDR1 and CDR2: LGHNA and YSLEER. CDR3 in DNA: TGCGCCAGCAGCCAAGGGACAGGGTATCAGACGGGCAGTGGCAACACCTTC. Translation: CASSQGTGYQTGSGNTF.

This clonotype was seen a handful of times. V usage is TRBV4-1 and J usage is TRBJ2-5; possible D gene TRBD2, 5 bases. Trimming cost V 3 bases and J 2 bases, with 10 bases left between them. Germline V gene lookup returns CDR1 MGHRA and CDR2 YSYEKL. This CDR3 is 14 amino acids long. CDR3 loop: CASSHIRGQETQYF. The DNA of the CDR3 is TGCGCCAGCAGCCACATACGGGGACAAGAGACCCAGTACTTC.

The V and J genes are TRBV6-1 and TRBJ1-4, with no clear D. This CDR3 spans 18 amino acids. CDR1 is MNHNS, CDR2 SASEGT, per germline. Trimming left V 3 bases short and J 4 bases short, with 21 bases between. CDR3 region: CASSDGGSGGLYNEKLFF. The CDR3 DNA sequence: TGTGCCAGCAGTGATGGCGGGTCAGGCGGCCTTTATAATGAAAAACTGTTTTTT.

This clonotype was found a few times. The V call is TRBV27, the J call TRBJ2-1; D is possibly TRBD2 (6 bases). Germline loops: CDR1 MNHEY, CDR2 SMNVEV (reference sequence). Trimming took off 4 bases at V and 7 bases at J, with 14 bases between the two ends. The CDR3 totals 14 residues. The CDR3, as DNA: TGTGCCAGCAGTTCCCGGGACTCTAAAAATGAGCAGTTCTTC. Translated, it gives CASSSRDSKNEQFF.